This T cell receptor beta chain was recovered during a study of blood T cell repertoires in COVID-19. Study in general: PBMCs, B-cell-depleted T cells, or T cells provided the cDNA or gDNA that made up the material.

The CDR3 length is 15 residues. Germline V lookup: CDR1 SGHDT, CDR2 YYEEEE. V gave up 4 bases and J gave up 4 bases, with 14 bases separating them. In the original analysis: Quantification of nucleated cells was approximated via reference gene primer amplification. Generated by immunoSEQ multiplex PCR, the TCRdb table keeps only in-frame clones and is missing some. V, J and clone size are taken as reported in that table, and D and trimming were inferred from the DNA itself. The table lists 50,000 to 65,000 clones, roughly 72% of them singletons. The sequenced sample was peripheral blood. This sequence joins TRBV5-6 and TRBJ1-4; unclear D gene. This sequence was found in a woman in her 70s with COVID-19, enrolled during active disease. This CDR3 is CASSPGGRLNEKLFF. CDR3 in DNA: TGTGCCAGCAGCCCCGGCGGGCGGCTTAATGAAAAACTGTTTTTT. Full variable domain (missing parts from reference TRBV5-6 and TRBJ1-4): DAGVTQSPTHLIKTRGQQVTLRCSPKSGHDTVSWYQQALGQGPQFIFQYYEEEERQRGNFPDRFSGHQFPNYSSELNVNALLLGDSALYLCASSPGGRLNEKLFFGSGTQLSVL.